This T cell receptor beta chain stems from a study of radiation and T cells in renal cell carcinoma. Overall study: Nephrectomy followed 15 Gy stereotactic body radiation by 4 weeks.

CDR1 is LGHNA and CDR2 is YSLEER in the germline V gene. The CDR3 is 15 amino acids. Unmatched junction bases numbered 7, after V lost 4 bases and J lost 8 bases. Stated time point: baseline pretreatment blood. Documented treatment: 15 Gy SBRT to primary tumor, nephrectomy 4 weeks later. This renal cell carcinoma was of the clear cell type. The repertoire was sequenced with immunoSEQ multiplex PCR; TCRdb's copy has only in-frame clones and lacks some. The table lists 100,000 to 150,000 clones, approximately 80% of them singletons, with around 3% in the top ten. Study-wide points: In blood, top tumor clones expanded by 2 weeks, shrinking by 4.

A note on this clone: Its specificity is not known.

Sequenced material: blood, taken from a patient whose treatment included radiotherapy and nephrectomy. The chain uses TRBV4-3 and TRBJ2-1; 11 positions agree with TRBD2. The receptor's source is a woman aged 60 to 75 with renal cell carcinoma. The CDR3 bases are TGCGCCAGCAGCCGCATACTAGCGGGAGAGTATGAGCAGTTCTTC. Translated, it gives CASSRILAGEYEQFF.